A single sample gave rise to the 2 T cell receptor beta chains below, sequenced in a study of cytomegalovirus exposure and HLA in healthy donors. Produced via immunoSEQ multiplex PCR; TCRdb's table is partial and in-frame only. There are 100,000 to 150,000 clones in the sample; about 93% occur only once, and 1% to 1.5% lies in the top ten. Sample: PBMCs. The source is a woman younger than 30 in good health and CMV-seronegative.

The rearrangement joins TRBV4-2 to TRBJ2-3, with 7 bases matching TRBD2. The length of the CDR3 is 17 residues. The germline CDR1 and CDR2 sequences are LGHNA and YNFKEQ. The J segment lost 0 bases and the V segment lost 1 base, leaving 7 bases of the junction unmatched. CDR3 protein: CASSQASGSRSTDTQYF. The DNA of the CDR3 is TGTGCCAGCAGCCAAGCTAGCGGAAGCCGTAGCACAGATACGCAGTATTTT.

This chain joins TRBV4-2 and TRBJ1-2, with a weak D call TRBD1 (6 bases). Germline CDR1 and CDR2: LGHNA and YNFKEQ. The CDR3 consists of 15 residues. The V end lost 7 bases, the J end lost 5 bases, and 20 bases lay between the germline ends. Here the CDR3 DNA reads TGTGCCAGCACCTACCAGGCAGGGGATATATATGGCTACACCTTC. Translating gives CASTYQAGDIYGYTF.